Each of the 17 T cell receptor beta chains below was sequenced from the same sample in a study of blood T cell repertoires in COVID-19. TCRdb keeps only in-frame clones here, not all; method: immunoSEQ multiplex PCR. The sample records about 21,000 clones, around 82% being singletons. Sequencing was performed on peripheral blood. These TCRs come from a man between 60 and 70 years old with active COVID-19.

The chain joins TRBV3-1 (or the pseudogene TRBV3-2) to TRBJ2-3; TRBD2 might be the D (6 bases). CDR3 length: 14 amino acids. V lost 5 bases and J 6 bases, leaving 15 bases between the germline ends. CDR1 LGHDT and CDR2 YNNKEL come from the germline V gene (reference sequence). The CDR3 coding sequence is TGTGCCAGCAGCTCGCTCGCCGGGAGCGATACGCAGTATTTT. It encodes CASSSLAGSDTQYF.

A single count supports this clone. The rearrangement links TRBV27 to TRBJ2-2, with D possibly TRBD1 on 5 matching bases. The germline V gene encodes CDR1 MNHEY and CDR2 SMNVEV (reference sequence). V lost 5 bases, J lost 4 bases, and 11 bases lay in between. This CDR3 has 14 amino acids. CDR3 protein: CASSVVGVTGELFF. In DNA form, the CDR3 reads TGTGCCAGCAGTGTAGTAGGGGTCACCGGGGAGCTGTTTTTT.

The genes are TRBV6-4 and TRBJ1-2; TRBD1 might be the D (6 bases). Deletions cut 8 bases from V and 5 bases from J, with 18 bases between. The germline CDR1 and CDR2 sequences are MRHNA and SNTAGT. This CDR3 spans 14 amino acids. In DNA form, the CDR3 reads TGTGCCAGCTCCCCTGAGGGGGGGAGTTATGGCTACACCTTC. It specifies CASSPEGGSYGYTF.

This chain joins TRBV7-2 and TRBJ2-5; 13 nucleotides align to TRBD2. The germline V gene encodes CDR1 SGHTA and CDR2 FQGNSA. With V trimmed by 5 bases and J by 2 bases, 8 bases remained unmatched. This CDR3 is 17 amino acids long. In nucleotides, the CDR3 is TGTGCCAGCAGCCCCATGACTAGCGGGAGGCTACAAGAGACCCAGTACTTC. Amino acids: CASSPMTSGRLQETQYF.

V gene TRBV10-2 combines with J gene TRBJ2-3; D unresolved. Trimming stripped 4 bases from V and 8 bases from J, with 13 bases between. The CDR3 runs to 13 residues. Germline CDR1 WSHSY, CDR2 SAAADI. CDR3 bases: TGCGCCAGCAGTGGGGTCGAAGCAGGTACGCAGTATTTT. Protein product: CASSGVEAGTQYF.

The gene calls are TRBV6-4 and TRBJ2-1; the D gene is possibly TRBD2 (6 bases). The CDR3 runs to 15 residues. The V gene lost 3 bases and the J gene lost 8 bases, with 17 bases spanning the gap. CDR1 is MRHNA, CDR2 SNTAGT, per germline. CDR3 protein: CASSEVVGSTDEQFF. The CDR3 DNA reads TGTGCCAGCAGTGAGGTGGTCGGGAGTACCGATGAGCAGTTCTTC.

V gene TRBV9 combines with J gene TRBJ2-1; tentative D call: TRBD2 (6 bases). CDR3 length: 16 amino acids. Germline values: CDR1 SGDLS, CDR2 YYNGEE. V was trimmed by 3 bases and J by 5 bases, leaving 18 bases between them. CDR3 in amino acids: CASSAPGGVGDNEQFF. In DNA, the CDR3 is TGTGCCAGCAGCGCCCCTGGCGGGGTTGGTGACAATGAGCAGTTCTTC.

The chain has TRBV5-1 and TRBJ2-2; 10 bases are shared with TRBD2. V lost 0 bases and J lost 6; bases outside the gene matches: 5. The CDR3 has 16 amino acids. The germline CDR1 and CDR2 sequences are SGHRS and YFSETQ. The CDR3 DNA sequence: TGCGCCAGCAGCTTGGGGTCGCTAGCGGGAGCCGGGGAGCTGTTTTTT. This encodes CASSLGSLAGAGELFF.

This clone appeared once. V and J are TRBV7-6 and TRBJ2-7, with 12 bases that match TRBD2. The CDR3 covers 16 residues. Per the germline V gene, CDR1 is SGHVS and CDR2 is FNYEAQ. V dropped 6 bases and J dropped 3; count of bases not matched to a gene: 9. The CDR3 here is CASSQSGTSGFYEQYF. For the CDR3, the DNA is TGTGCCAGCAGTCAATCCGGGACTAGCGGGTTCTACGAGCAGTACTTC.

The chain couples TRBV29-1 to TRBJ2-3, with 8 bases lining up with TRBD2. The CDR3 covers 15 residues. V dropped 6 bases and J dropped 0; count of bases not matched to a gene: 8. CDR1 is SQVTM, CDR2 ANQGSEA, per germline. The CDR3 DNA reads TGCAGCGTAGCGGGAGTGCTCGTGAGCACAGATACGCAGTATTTT. Its protein product is CSVAGVLVSTDTQYF.

V gene TRBV2 combines with J gene TRBJ2-2, with 7 bases identical to TRBD1. Losses at the gene ends were 6 bases for V and 6 bases for J; bases not matched to a gene: 4. Germline V lookup: CDR1 SNHLY, CDR2 FYNNEI. This CDR3 region has 13 residues. This chain's CDR3 is CASSPQGAGELFF. DNA of the CDR3: TGTGCCAGCAGCCCCCAGGGGGCCGGGGAGCTGTTTTTT. Looking up the rest from reference TRBV2 and TRBJ2-2 gives the full variable domain: EPEVTQTPSHQVTQMGQEVILRCVPISNHLYFYWYRQILGQKVEFLVSFYNNEISEKSEIFDDQFSVERPDGSNFTLKIRSTKLEDSAMYFCASSPQGAGELFFGEGSRLTVL.

This clone was observed a few times. The chain is built from TRBV9 and TRBJ1-2; no reliable D call. This CDR3 spans 15 amino acids. CDR1 is SGDLS and CDR2 is YYNGEE in the germline V gene. Trimming stripped 4 bases from V and 7 bases from J, with 20 bases between. The CDR3 reads CASSPDGRAMGGYTF. The CDR3 DNA follows: TGTGCCAGCAGCCCGGATGGGAGGGCGATGGGTGGCTACACCTTC.

This clone was seen once. This chain links TRBV3-1 (or the pseudogene TRBV3-2) with TRBJ1-2, with TRBD1 identical over 7 bases. CDR1 is LGHDT, CDR2 YNNKEL, per germline (reference sequence). J lost 3 bases, V lost 1 base, and 2 bases had no gene match. This CDR3 is 14 amino acids long. The CDR3, as DNA: TGTGCCAGCAGCCAAGGACAGGGTTACTATGGCTACACCTTC. Its translation is CASSQGQGYYGYTF.

V is TRBV5-1 and J is TRBJ2-5; 7 nucleotides line up with TRBD2. This CDR3 comprises 13 residues. Germline lookup yields CDR1 SGHRS and CDR2 YFSETQ. J was trimmed by 5 bases and V by 4 bases; bases with no gene match: 5. This CDR3 reads CASSRGGAETQYF. DNA for the CDR3: TGCGCCAGCAGCCGCGGGGGTGCCGAGACCCAGTACTTC.

The chain joins TRBV5-1 to TRBJ2-7; 9 bases align to TRBD1. CDR1 and CDR2 from the germline V gene are SGHRS and YFSETQ. The CDR3 contains 14 residues. V shed 4 bases and J 6 bases; nucleotides not matched to a gene: 8. CDR3 bases: TGCGCCAGCAGCCCCGGACAGGGGAGGGTCGAGCAGTACTTC. It is translated as CASSPGQGRVEQYF.

This clone was observed a few times. J is TRBJ2-3 and V is TRBV5-1; a weak D match, TRBD2 (5 bases). The V gene lost 2 bases and the J gene lost 2 bases, with 15 bases spanning the gap. The length of the CDR3 is 16 residues. Germline CDR1 SGHRS, CDR2 YFSETQ. The CDR3 is CASSFTSLGPTDTQYF. CDR3 nucleotide sequence: TGCGCCAGCAGCTTTACTAGTTTGGGCCCCACAGATACGCAGTATTTT.

The chain is built from TRBV9 and TRBJ2-7; 7 nucleotides align to TRBD1. CDR3 size: 14 residues. V shed 0 bases and J 7 bases; nucleotides not matched to a gene: 7. CDR1 and CDR2 (germline): SGDLS, YYNGEE. The CDR3: CASSVVGFRGEQYF. CDR3 nucleotides: TGTGCCAGCAGCGTAGTGGGCTTCAGGGGGGAGCAGTACTTC.